These 8 T cell receptor beta chains were sequenced from one sample in a study of shared clonotypes between healthy human individuals. Terminally differentiated effector memory CD45RA+ cells were left out of the naive CD8 fraction, which was CD45RO-negative and positively selected for CCR7. The assay was immunoSEQ multiplex PCR, and TCRdb's table has in-frame clones only and misses some. Among 1.5 million to 2.5 million clones listed, roughly 95% were seen once. Source material: naive CD8+ T cells sorted from blood. These receptor sequences come from a man younger than 35 in good health.

This chain connects TRBV10-2 to TRBJ1-5; D may be TRBD1 (5 bases). Germline V gene sequence: CDR1 WSHSY, CDR2 SAAADI. This CDR3 comprises 14 residues. Trimming pared 4 bases from V and 3 bases from J, leaving 10 bases between. The CDR3 nucleotides read TGCGCCAGCAGTGCCGGGACCTACAATCAGCCCCAGCATTTT. Protein sequence: CASSAGTYNQPQHF.

The J gene is TRBJ2-3, the V gene TRBV9, with 9 bases that match TRBD2. The CDR3 sequence is 14 residues long. From germline, CDR1 is SGDLS and CDR2 YYNGEE. Trimming cost V 2 bases and J 6 bases; bases outside gene matches: 4. CDR3 DNA: TGTGCCAGCAGCGTGGGACTAGCTCACGATACGCAGTATTTT. It translates to CASSVGLAHDTQYF.

The chain links TRBV11-2 to TRBJ2-7; no clear D gene. V shed 0 bases and J shed 0 bases, with 12 bases lying between them. Germline V gene sequence: CDR1 SGHAT, CDR2 FQNNGV. The CDR3 is 16 residues long. The CDR3 DNA reads as TGTGCCAGCAGCTTAGATCAAACCGATGCCTCCTACGAGCAGTACTTC. Protein: CASSLDQTDASYEQYF.

This rearrangement joins TRBV7-2 to TRBJ1-2; no clear D. The CDR3 has 12 residues. V shed 4 bases and J shed 4 bases, with 7 bases lying between them. CDR1 and CDR2 from the germline V gene are SGHTA and FQGNSA. In DNA form, the CDR3 reads TGTGCCAGCAGCTCCAAACCCTATGGCTACACCTTC. It is translated as CASSSKPYGYTF.

The chain links TRBV28 to TRBJ2-5, with 14 bases identical to TRBD2. V lost 3 bases and J lost 5; bases outside the gene matches: 14. The CDR3 runs 19 residues. The germline CDR1 and CDR2 sequences are MDHEN and SYDVKM. CDR3 protein: CASSFGVVTSGGAWETQYF. The CDR3 nucleotides read TGTGCCAGCAGTTTTGGGGTAGTGACTAGCGGGGGGGCGTGGGAGACCCAGTACTTC.

This chain uses TRBV4-1 with TRBJ2-1, with 8 bases fitting TRBD2. Germline assignment: CDR1 MGHRA and CDR2 YSYEKL. CDR3 size: 15 residues. V dropped 4 bases and J dropped 2; count of bases not matched to a gene: 4. Here the CDR3 DNA reads TGCGCCAGCAGCCTCAGCGGGGGACCCTACAATGAGCAGTTCTTC. As protein: CASSLSGGPYNEQFF.

This clone was seen just once. The V and J genes are TRBV13 and TRBJ2-7; D possibly uses TRBD1 or TRBD2 (5 bases each). The CDR3 runs to 14 residues. The V end was cut by 2 bases, the J end by 4 bases, with 12 bases between. Germline V gene data show CDR1 as PRHDT and CDR2 as FYEKMQ (reference sequence). The CDR3 is CASSLRGARYEQYF. Here the CDR3 DNA reads TGTGCCAGCAGCTTAAGAGGGGCGAGGTACGAGCAGTACTTC.

The rearrangement uses TRBV10-3 and TRBJ2-1; TRBD2 agrees at 9 bases. Germline CDR1 ENHRY, CDR2 SYGVKD. Trimming at V came to 4 bases and at J to 4 bases, leaving 20 bases not matched to a gene. CDR3 length: 20 residues. CDR3 nucleotide sequence: TGTGCCATCAGTGTGATCGGGGATAAAAAGCGGGAGGTCAGGTACAATGAGCAGTTCTTC. This gives the protein CAISVIGDKKREVRYNEQFF.